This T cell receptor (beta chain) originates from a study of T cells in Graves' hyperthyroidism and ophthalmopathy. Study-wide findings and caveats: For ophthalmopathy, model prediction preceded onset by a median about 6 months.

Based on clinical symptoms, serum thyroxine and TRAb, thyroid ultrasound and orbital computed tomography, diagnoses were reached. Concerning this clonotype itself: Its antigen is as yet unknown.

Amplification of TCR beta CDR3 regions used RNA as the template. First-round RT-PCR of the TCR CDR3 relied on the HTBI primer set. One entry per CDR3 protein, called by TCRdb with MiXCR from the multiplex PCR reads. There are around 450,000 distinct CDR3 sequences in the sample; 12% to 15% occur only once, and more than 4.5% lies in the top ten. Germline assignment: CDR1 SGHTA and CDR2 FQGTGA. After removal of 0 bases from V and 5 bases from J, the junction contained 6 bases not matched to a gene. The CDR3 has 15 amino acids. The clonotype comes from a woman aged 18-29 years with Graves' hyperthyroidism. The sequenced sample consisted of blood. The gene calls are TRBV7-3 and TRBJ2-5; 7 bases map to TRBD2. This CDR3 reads CASSLTAGLSETQYF. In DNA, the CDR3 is TGTGCCAGCAGCTTAACAGCGGGATTATCTGAGACCCAGTACTTC.